Described below is a single T cell receptor beta chain sequence and its context. Its antigen is not identified. The data are from a study of post-analysis software for immune sequencing data. Notes on the study in general: Significantly lower normalized Chao1 diversity was seen in multiple sclerosis patients than in controls. In patients, TRBV5-6, TRBV5-1 and TRBV20-1 belonged to five TRBV segments found more frequently than in controls.

cDNA libraries of TCR beta carried unique molecular identifiers. TCRdb re-called the PCR reads through MiXCR, storing one row per CDR3 protein. The data show under 900,000 distinct CDR3 sequences, approximately 53% seen once. CDR1 SGHRS and CDR2 YFSETQ come from the germline V gene. The CDR3 length is 15 residues. V lost 3 bases and J 4 bases, leaving 14 bases between the germline ends. The chain is built from TRBV5-1 and TRBJ2-1; tentatively, D is TRBD2 (6 bases). Specimen: blood. The receptor was derived from a girl aged 5 to 17 with multiple sclerosis. The CDR3 protein is CASSSPGLPYNEQFF. CDR3 nucleotide sequence: TGCGCCAGCAGCTCGCCGGGACTCCCGTACAATGAGCAGTTCTTC.